This entry features one T cell receptor beta chain sequence. Its specificity is not known. These data come from a study of response to subunit inactivated influenza vaccine. Study-level points and caveats: The authors put forward the suggestion that each seasonal influenza vaccination may bring in only a limited number of new T cells.

TCRdb re-called the RT-PCR reads with MiXCR, one entry per CDR3 protein. The table shows around 490,000 distinct CDR3 sequences, with approximately 7.6% occurring only once. J lost 2 bases, V lost 4 bases, and 4 bases had no gene match. CDR1 is MGHRA, CDR2 YSYEKL, per germline. The CDR3 sequence is 17 residues long. The sequence derives from a man between 50 and 70 years old who received an inactivated influenza vaccine. Sequenced material: PBMCs from blood, taken approximately 25 months after vaccination. The chain combines TRBV4-1 with TRBJ2-1; 14 bases fit TRBD2. The DNA for the CDR3 is TGCGCCAGCAGCCTCGGACTAGCGGGAGGAGCCTACAATGAGCAGTTCTTC. Translating gives CASSLGLAGGAYNEQFF.